This T cell receptor (beta chain) was identified during a study of tumor-infiltrating lymphocytes in localized non-small cell lung cancer. Study-level background: Some samples were collected after neoadjuvant chemotherapy; smokers, never-smokers and several histologies were included. Points from the study as a whole: Recurrence-free survival showed no association with tumor T-cell fraction. Tumors had more T cell infiltration than uninvolved lung, per TCRbeta sequencing and CD3 counts.

Libraries were prepared by immunoSEQ multiplex PCR; TCRdb keeps only in-frame clonotypes and omits some of them. The top ten clones hold approximately 8.8% of a sample with about 13,000 clones, around 68% of them seen once. Worth noting for this clone: Its specificity is unknown. This same CDR3 is encoded by further DNA sequences in the sample.

V dropped 0 bases and J dropped 6 bases, with 1 base sitting between them. Germline loops: CDR1 SGHVS, CDR2 FQNEAQ. The CDR3 runs 11 residues. Material: lung tumor tissue. This sequence joins TRBV7-8 and TRBJ2-3; D not resolved. The clonotype comes from a human donor with non-small cell lung cancer. CDR3 nucleotides: TGTGCCAGCAGCTTAGCGGATACGCAGTATTTT. Translating it yields CASSLADTQYF.